This T cell receptor beta chain is drawn from a study of radiotherapy plus CTLA-4 blockade in lung cancer. Patients had chemo-refractory metastatic non-small-cell lung cancer and received focal radiation plus CTLA-4 blockade that used ipilimumab. The CDR3 has 13 amino acids. Trimming pared 5 bases from V and 4 bases from J, leaving 9 bases between. Germline-derived CDR1 and CDR2 are MNHEY and SMNVEV (reference sequence). TCRdb keeps only in-frame clones here, not all; method: immunoSEQ multiplex PCR. The sample includes just under 60,000 clones, approximately 68% of them seen just once. The sample consisted of peripheral blood, taken from a patient treated with radiotherapy plus ipilimumab. The rearrangement links TRBV27 to TRBJ1-3; TRBD1 might be the D (6 bases). The clonotype originates from a human donor with non-small cell lung cancer whose response to radiotherapy plus ipilimumab could not be evaluated. CDR3 coding DNA: TGTGCCAGCAGTCATGGACAGGGAAACACCATATATTTT. This translates into CASSHGQGNTIYF.